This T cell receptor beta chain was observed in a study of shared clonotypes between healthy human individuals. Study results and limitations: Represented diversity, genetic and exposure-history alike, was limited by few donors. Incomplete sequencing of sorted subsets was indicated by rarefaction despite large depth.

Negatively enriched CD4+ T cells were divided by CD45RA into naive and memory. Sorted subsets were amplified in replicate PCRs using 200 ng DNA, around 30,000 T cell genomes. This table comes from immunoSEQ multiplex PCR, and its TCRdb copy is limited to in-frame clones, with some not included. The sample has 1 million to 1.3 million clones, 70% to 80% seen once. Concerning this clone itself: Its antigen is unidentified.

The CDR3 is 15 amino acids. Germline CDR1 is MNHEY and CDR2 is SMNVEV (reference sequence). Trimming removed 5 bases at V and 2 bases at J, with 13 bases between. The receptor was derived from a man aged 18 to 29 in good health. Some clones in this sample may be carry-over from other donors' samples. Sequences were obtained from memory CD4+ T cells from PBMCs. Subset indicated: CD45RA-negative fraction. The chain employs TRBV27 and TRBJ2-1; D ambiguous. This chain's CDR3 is CASSPGRITYNEQFF. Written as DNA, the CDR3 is TGTGCCAGCAGTCCTGGACGGATAACCTACAATGAGCAGTTCTTC.